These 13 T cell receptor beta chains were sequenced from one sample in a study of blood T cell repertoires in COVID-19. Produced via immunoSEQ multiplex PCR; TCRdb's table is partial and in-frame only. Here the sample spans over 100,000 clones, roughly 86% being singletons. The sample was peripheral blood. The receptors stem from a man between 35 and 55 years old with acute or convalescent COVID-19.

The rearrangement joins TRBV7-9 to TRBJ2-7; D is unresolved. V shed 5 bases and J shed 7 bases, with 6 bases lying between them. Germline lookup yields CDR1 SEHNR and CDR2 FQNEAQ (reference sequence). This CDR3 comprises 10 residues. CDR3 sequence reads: CASSQEEQYF. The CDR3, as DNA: TGTGCCAGCAGCCAGGAAGAGCAGTACTTC.

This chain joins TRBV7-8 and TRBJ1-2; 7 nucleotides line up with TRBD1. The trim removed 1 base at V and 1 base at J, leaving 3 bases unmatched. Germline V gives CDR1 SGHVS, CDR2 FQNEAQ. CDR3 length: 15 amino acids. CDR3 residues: CASSLGTGLNYGYTF. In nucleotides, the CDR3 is TGTGCCAGCAGCTTAGGGACAGGACTTAACTATGGCTACACCTTC.

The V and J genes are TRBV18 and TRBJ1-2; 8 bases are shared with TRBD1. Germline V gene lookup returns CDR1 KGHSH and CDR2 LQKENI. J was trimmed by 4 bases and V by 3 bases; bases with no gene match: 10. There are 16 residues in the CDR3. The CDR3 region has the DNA TGTGCCAGCTCACCCTTGACAGGGGTCGAGGGCTATGGCTACACCTTC. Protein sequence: CASSPLTGVEGYGYTF.

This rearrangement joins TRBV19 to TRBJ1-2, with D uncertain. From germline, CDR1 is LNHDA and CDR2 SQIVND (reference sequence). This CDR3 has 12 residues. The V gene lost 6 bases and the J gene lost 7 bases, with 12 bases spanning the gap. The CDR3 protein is CASSSNLGGYTF. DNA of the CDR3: TGTGCCAGTAGCTCAAACCTCGGTGGCTACACCTTC.

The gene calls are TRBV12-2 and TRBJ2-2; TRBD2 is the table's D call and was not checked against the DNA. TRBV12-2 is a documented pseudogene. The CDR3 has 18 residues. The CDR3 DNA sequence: TGTGCAAGTCGCTTAAAGCTTCGATGGGCAGCGGACACCGGGGAGCTGTTTTTT. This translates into CASRLKLRWAADTGELFF.

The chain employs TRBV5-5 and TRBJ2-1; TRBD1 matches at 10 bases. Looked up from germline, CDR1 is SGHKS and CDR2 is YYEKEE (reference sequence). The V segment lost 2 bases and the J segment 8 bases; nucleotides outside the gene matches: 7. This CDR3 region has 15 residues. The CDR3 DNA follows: TGTGCCAGCAGCTTTCGACAGGGGGCTGGAGATGAGCAGTTCTTC. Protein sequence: CASSFRQGAGDEQFF.

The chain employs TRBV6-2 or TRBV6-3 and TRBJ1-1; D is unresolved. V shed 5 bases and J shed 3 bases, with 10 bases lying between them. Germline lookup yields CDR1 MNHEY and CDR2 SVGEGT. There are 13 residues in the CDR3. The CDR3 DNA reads TGTGCCAGCAGTGACAAACCGTACACTGAAGCTTTCTTT. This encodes CASSDKPYTEAFF.

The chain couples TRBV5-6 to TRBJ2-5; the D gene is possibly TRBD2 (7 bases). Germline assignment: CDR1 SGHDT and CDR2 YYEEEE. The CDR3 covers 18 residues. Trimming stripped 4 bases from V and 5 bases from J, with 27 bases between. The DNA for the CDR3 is TGTGCCAGCAGCCTAGGGGGGGGCGGAGTAGGCTTAAGGGAGACCCAGTACTTC. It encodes CASSLGGGGVGLRETQYF.

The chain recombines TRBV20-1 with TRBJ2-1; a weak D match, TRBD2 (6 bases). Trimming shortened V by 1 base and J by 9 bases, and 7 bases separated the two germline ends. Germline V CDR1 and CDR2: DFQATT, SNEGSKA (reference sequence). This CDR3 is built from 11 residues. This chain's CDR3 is CSARAGSEQFF. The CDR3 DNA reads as TGCAGTGCTAGAGCCGGGAGTGAGCAGTTCTTC.

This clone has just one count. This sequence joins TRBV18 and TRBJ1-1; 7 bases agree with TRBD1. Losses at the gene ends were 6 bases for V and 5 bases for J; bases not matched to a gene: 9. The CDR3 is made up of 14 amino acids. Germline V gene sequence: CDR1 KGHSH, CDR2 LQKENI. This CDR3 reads CASSPDRVYTEAFF. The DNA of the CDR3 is TGTGCCAGCTCGCCAGACAGGGTATATACTGAAGCTTTCTTT. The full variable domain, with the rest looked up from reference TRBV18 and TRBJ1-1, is NAGVMQNPRHLVRRRGQEARLRCSPMKGHSHVYWYRQLPEEGLKFMVYLQKENIIDESGMPKERFSAEFPKEGPSILRIQQVVRGDSAAYFCASSPDRVYTEAFFGQGTRLTVV.

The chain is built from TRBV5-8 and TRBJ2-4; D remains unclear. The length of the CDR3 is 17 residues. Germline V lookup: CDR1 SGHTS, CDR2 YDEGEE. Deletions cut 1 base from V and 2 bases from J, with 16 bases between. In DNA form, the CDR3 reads TGTGCCAGCAGCTTGATGTCTCCAGATATTTCCAAAAACATTCAGTACTTC. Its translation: CASSLMSPDISKNIQYF.

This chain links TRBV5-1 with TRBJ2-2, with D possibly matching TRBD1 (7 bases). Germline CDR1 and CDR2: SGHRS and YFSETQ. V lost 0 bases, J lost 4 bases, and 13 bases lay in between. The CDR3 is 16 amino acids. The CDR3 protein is CASSLAGGRSTGELFF. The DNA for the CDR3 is TGCGCCAGCAGCTTGGCAGGGGGGCGGTCCACCGGGGAGCTGTTTTTT.

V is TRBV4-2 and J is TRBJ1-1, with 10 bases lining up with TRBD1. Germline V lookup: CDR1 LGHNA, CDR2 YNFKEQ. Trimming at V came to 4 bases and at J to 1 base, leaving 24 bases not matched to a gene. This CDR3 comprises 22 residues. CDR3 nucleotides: TGTGCCAGCAGCCCGACGAATAATCTACTCGGTGGGGGGACAGGGGAGAACACTGAAGCTTTCTTT. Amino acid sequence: CASSPTNNLLGGGTGENTEAFF.